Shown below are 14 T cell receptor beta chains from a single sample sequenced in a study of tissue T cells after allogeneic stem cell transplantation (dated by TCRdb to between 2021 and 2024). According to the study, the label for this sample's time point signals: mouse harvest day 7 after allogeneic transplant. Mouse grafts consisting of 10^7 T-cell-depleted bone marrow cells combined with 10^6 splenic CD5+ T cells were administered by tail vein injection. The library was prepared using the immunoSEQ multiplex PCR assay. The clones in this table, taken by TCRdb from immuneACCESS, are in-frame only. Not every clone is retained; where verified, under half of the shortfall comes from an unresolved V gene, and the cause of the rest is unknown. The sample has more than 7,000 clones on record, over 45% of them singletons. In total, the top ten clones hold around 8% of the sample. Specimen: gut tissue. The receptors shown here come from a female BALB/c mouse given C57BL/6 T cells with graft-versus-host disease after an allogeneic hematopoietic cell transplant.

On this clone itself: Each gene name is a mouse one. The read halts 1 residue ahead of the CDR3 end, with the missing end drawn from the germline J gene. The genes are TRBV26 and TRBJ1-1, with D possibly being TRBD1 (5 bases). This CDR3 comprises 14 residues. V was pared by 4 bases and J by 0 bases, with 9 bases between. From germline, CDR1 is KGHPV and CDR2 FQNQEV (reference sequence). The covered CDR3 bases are TGTGCCAGCAGTCCCCAGGGAGCAAACACAGAAGTCTTC. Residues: CASSPQGANTEVF. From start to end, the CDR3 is CASSPQGANTEVFF.

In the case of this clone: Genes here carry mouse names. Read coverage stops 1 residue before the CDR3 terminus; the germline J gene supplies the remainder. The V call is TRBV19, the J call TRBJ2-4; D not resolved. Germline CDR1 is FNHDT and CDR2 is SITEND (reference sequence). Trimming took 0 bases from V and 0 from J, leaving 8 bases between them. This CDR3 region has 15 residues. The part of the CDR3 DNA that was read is TGTGCCAGCAGTATAGGGCTGGTTAGTCAAAACACCTTGTAC. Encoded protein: CASSIGLVSQNTLY. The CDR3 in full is CASSIGLVSQNTLYF.

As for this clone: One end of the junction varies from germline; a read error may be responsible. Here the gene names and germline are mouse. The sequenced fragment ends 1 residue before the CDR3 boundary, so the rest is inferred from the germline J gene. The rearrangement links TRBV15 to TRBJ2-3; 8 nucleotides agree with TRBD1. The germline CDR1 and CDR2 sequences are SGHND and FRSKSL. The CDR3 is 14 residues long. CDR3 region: CAGSQGAGAETLYF. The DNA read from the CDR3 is TGTGCCGGCAGCCAGGGGGCGGGTGCAGAAACGCTGTAT.

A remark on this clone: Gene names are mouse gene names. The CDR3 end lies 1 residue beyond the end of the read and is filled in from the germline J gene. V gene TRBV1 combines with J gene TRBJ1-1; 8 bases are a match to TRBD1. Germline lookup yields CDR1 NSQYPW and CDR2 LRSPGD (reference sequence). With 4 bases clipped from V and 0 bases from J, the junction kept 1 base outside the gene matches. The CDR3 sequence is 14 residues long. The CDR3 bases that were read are TGCACCTGCAGTGAGGGACAGGCAAACACAGAAGTCTTC. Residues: CTCSEGQANTEVF. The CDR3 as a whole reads CTCSEGQANTEVFF.

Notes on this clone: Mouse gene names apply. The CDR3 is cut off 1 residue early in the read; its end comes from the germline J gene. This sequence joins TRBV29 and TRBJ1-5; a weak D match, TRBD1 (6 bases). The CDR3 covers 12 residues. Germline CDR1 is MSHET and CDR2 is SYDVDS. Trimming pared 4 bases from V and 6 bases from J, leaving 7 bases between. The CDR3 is CASSWDIQAPLF. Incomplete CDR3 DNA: TGTGCTAGCAGTTGGGACATCCAGGCTCCGCTT.

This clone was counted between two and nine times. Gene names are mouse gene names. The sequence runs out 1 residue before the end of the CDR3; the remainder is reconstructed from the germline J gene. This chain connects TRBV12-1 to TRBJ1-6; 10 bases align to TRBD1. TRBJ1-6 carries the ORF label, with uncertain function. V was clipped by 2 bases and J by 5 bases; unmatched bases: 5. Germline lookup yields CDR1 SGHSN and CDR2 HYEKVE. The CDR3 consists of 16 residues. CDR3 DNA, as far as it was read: TGTGCCAGCTCTCCGGGACAGGGGAGGAATAATTCGCCCCTCTAC. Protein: CASSPGQGRNNSPLY. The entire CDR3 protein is CASSPGQGRNNSPLYF.

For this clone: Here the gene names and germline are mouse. The sequenced CDR3 bases are TGTGCCAGCTCTACAGGGAGCTCCTATGAACAGTAC. Protein product: CASSTGSSYEQY. The complete CDR3 protein is CASSTGSSYEQYF. J is TRBJ2-7 and V is TRBV12-1, with D maybe TRBD1 (6 bases). Sequencing ends 1 residue short of the CDR3 end; the germline J gene provides the rest. Germline assignment: CDR1 SGHSN and CDR2 HYEKVE. The CDR3 is made up of 13 amino acids. V lost 3 bases and J lost 0, with 8 bases in between.

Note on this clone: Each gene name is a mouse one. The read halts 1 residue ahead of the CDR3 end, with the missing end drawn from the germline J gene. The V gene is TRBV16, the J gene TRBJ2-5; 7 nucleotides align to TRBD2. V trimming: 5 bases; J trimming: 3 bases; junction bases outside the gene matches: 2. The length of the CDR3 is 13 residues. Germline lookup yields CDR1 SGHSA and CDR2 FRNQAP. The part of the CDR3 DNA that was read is TGTGCAAGCAGCACGACTGGGCAAGACACCCAGTAC. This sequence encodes CASSTTGQDTQY. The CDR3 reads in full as CASSTTGQDTQYF.

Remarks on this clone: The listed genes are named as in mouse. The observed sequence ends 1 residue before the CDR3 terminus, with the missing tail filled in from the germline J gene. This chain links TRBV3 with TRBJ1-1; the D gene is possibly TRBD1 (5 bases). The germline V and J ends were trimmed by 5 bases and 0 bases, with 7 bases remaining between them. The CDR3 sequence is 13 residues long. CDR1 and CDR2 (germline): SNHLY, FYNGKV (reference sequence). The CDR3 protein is CASSPTANTEVFF. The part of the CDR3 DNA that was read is TGTGCCAGCAGCCCGACAGCAAACACAGAAGTCTTC.

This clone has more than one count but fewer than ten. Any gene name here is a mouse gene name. The CDR3 loop reads CSSSRDRYTGQLYF. The part of the CDR3 DNA that was read is TGCTCCAGCTCCCGGGACAGGTACACCGGGCAGCTCTAC. This chain connects TRBV23 to TRBJ2-2; the table's D call, TRBD1, has no DNA check behind it. The CDR3 goes on 1 residue after the read ends, and that part is filled in from the germline J gene. Germline values: CDR1 KGHTA, CDR2 FQNQQP. The CDR3 has 14 amino acids.

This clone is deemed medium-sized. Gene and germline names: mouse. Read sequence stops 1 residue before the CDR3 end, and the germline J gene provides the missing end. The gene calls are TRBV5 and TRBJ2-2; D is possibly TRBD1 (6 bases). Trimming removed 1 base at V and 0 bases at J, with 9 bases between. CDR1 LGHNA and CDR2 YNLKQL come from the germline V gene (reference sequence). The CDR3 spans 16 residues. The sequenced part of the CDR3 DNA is TGTGCCAGCAGCCAAGCGGGACAATCAAACACCGGGCAGCTCTAC. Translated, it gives CASSQAGQSNTGQLY. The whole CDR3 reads CASSQAGQSNTGQLYF.

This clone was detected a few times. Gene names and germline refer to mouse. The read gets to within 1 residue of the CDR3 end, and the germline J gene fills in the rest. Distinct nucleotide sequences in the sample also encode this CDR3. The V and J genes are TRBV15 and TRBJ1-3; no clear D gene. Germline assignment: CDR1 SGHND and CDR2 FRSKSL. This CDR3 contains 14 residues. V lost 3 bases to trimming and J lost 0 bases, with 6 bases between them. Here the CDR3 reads CASSLGSSGNTLYF. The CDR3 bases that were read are TGTGCCAGCAGTTTGGGCAGTTCTGGAAATACGCTCTAT.

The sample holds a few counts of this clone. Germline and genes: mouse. Here the CDR3 reads CASSPRDRGYAEQFF. CDR3 bases read: TGTGCCAGCTCTCCACGGGACAGGGGCTATGCTGAGCAGTTC. The chain recombines TRBV12-1 with TRBJ2-1, with TRBD1 matching over 10 bases. The CDR3 end lies 1 residue beyond the end of the read and is filled in from the germline J gene. The germline V gene encodes CDR1 SGHSN and CDR2 HYEKVE. The CDR3 length is 15 residues. V was pared by 2 bases and J by 3 bases, with 3 bases of the junction left unmatched.

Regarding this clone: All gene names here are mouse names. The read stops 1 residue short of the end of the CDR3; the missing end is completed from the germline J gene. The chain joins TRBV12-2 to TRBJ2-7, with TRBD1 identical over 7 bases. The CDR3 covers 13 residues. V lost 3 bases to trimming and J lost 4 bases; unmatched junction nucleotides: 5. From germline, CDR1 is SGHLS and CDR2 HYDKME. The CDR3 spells CASSGRDRYEQYF. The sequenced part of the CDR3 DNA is TGTGCCAGCTCTGGCCGGGACAGATATGAACAGTAC. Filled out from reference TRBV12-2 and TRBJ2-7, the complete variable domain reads NSGVVQSPRYIIKGKGERSILKCIPISGHLSVAWYQQTQGQELKFFIQHYDKMERDKGNLPSRFSVQQFDDYHSEMNMSALELEDSAVYFCASSGRDRYEQYFGPGTRLTVL.